This T cell receptor (beta chain) stems from a study of T-cell memory formation after mild COVID-19. MiXCR, applied by TCRdb to the 5' RACE reads, yields one record per CDR3 protein. The repertoire holds 120,000 or so distinct CDR3 sequences, with 5% to 6.5% as singletons. The CDR3 totals 15 residues. V was trimmed by 0 bases and J by 1 base, leaving 8 bases between them. Germline CDR1 is KGHSH and CDR2 is LQKENI. The chain joins TRBV18 to TRBJ2-3, with D hard to call. Sequenced input: PBMCs or a T cell subset sorted from them (not recorded which). This receptor was identified in an adult woman who had mild COVID-19 (a few samples of this study predate the infection). Cell type and time point are not known. DNA of the CDR3: TGTGCCAGCTCACCACCGGTGATGGGCACAGATACGCAGTATTTT. Translating it yields CASSPPVMGTDTQYF. The full variable domain, in which reference TRBV18 and TRBJ2-3 provide the parts outside the CDR3, is NAGVMQNPRHLVRRRGQEARLRCSPMKGHSHVYWYRQLPEEGLKFMVYLQKENIIDESGMPKERFSAEFPKEGPSILRIQQVVRGDSAAYFCASSPPVMGTDTQYFGPGTRLTVL.